Here is one T cell receptor beta chain with its context. Its antigen remains unidentified. This CDR3 region has 15 residues. The J segment lost 4 bases and the V segment lost 0 bases, leaving 5 bases of the junction unmatched. The germline CDR1 and CDR2 sequences are LGHNA and YSLEER. TCRdb keeps only in-frame clones here, not all; method: immunoSEQ multiplex PCR. The sample records under 2.5 million clones, approximately 90% being singletons. The data belong to a study of shared clonotypes between healthy human individuals. Study-level background: Donor composition was two women and a few men, aged 18 to 49. Overall study results and limits: Naive CD4 clonotypes overlapped across a handful of donors at roughly 4.5%. Non-shared clonotypes displayed generation probabilities falling below those of clonotypes present in all four donors.

Splitting of CD4+ cells produced CD45RA+ naive and CD45RA-negative memory subsets. The specimen was naive CD4+ T cells from PBMCs. Subset noted: CD45RA+ positively selected. This chain connects TRBV4-3 to TRBJ2-7, with 8 bases matching TRBD2. This TCR was sampled from a man aged 18 to 30 in good health. Some clones in this sample may be carry-over from other donors' samples. The CDR3 reads CASSQEKLAEYEQYF. Written as DNA, the CDR3 is TGCGCCAGCAGCCAAGAAAAACTAGCGGAGTACGAGCAGTACTTC.